This T cell receptor (beta chain) emerged from a study of spatial heterogeneity in lung cancer (dated by TCRdb to between 2018 and 2020). Broadly, across the study: More beta-chain than alpha-chain transcripts were consistently detected, likely reflecting higher beta-chain transcript abundance. In the raw uncorrected reads, each unique combination of TCR and UMI appeared more than ten times on average. Nonsynonymous mutation counts, determined by whole-exome sequencing of tumor tissue, were related to TCR repertoire features. TCR transcript counts in tumor regions correlated strongly with a T cell transcriptional module score from matched bulk RNA-seq. At surgery, hundreds of tumor regions, around 65 matched nontumor lung samples and 56 PBMC samples were TCR-sequenced for both alpha and beta chains. In non-small cell lung cancer, the study made a quantitative comparison of TCR alpha and beta repertoires among multiple tumor regions, matched nontumor lung and blood.

What the work shows at the level of the full study, not this receptor alone: The tumor nonsynonymous mutation count correlated with the number of expanded alpha and beta TCRs within the tumor. The count of ubiquitous expanded TCRs correlated with the count of ubiquitous nonsynonymous mutations, and the count of regional expanded TCRs correlated with the count of regional nonsynonymous mutations. TCR-seq coverage of tumor T cells was estimated at only approximately 7% for alpha chains and 12% to 15% for beta chains. Additional single-cell paired TCR alpha and beta sequencing was considered necessary to confirm, at a functional level, the hypothesis that regional TCRs recognize regional mutations.

The sample holds many counts of this clonotype. Its cognate antigen has yet to be identified. Qualities for individual bases were not recorded, and no much larger clone is one base off. This beta chain appears as a stray read in a library generated for alpha chains; its size is not informative. The library was prepared using 5' RACE. TCRdb shows the sequencer as NextSeq 500. The TCR library protocol attached a unique molecular identifier to each TCR cDNA molecule to allow correction of PCR and sequencing errors. On the study's bioinformatics: TCR identification, UMI-based error correction and CDR3 extraction were performed with Decombinator tools. TCRs above a frequency of 2 per 1,000, corresponding to the top 1% of the tumor frequency distribution, were defined as expanded. Expanded tumor TCRs were classed as regional if statistically deemed absent (corrected P<0.05) from at least one tumor region, otherwise ubiquitous. Each repertoire was subsampled 100 times to 5,000 TCRs, after which Renyi diversity was computed with the R vegan package. To build CDR3 similarity networks, amino acid triplet string-kernel similarity was used, and CDR3s were connected when their pairwise similarity was above 0.82. Using fastp trimming at Q25 and MiXCR clonotype assembly, TCRdb reanalyzed the public sequencing data and kept in-frame beta chains. All rows with the same CDR3 protein become a single entry with the most common DNA and genes. The V and J calls were not made by the authors but by TCRdb's processing. The table for this sample lists approximately 15,000 distinct CDR3 sequences; 4.7% of them were counted only once. Around 18% of the sample belongs to the ten largest clones.

The time point label here, explained by the study, means: sample taken at primary tumor resection. Samples were obtained from around 72 patients with early-stage, untreated non-small cell lung cancer from the lung TRACERx cohort. For TCR sequencing, whole RNA was extracted from tumor and nontumor lung tissue, or from cryopreserved PBMC samples, and no cell sorting was done. Only patients for whom sufficient RNA was available from at least two tumor regions were selected for TCR sequencing. A lung pathologist reviewed the tumor and adjacent nontumor lung specimens before the specimens were selected. Specimen: lung tumor tissue, collected at surgery. This receptor was taken from a female donor with early-stage non-small cell lung cancer.

The CDR3 reads as follows: CAPGAKNIQYF. The bases are TGTGCCCCTGGCGCCAAAAACATTCAGTACTTC. The sequence is built from TRBV14 and TRBJ2-4, with no D gene named confidently. The CDR3 contains 11 residues, cysteine and phenylalanine counted. Of all the DNA, just the CDR3 is kept, 33 bases in frame from base 1. The trim is 11 bases for V and 1 base for J, with a gap of 6 bases between the germline ends. As encoded in the germline V gene, CDR1 is SGHDN while CDR2 is FVKESK.